This T cell receptor beta chain is from a study of regulatory T cells in long-lasting Graves disease. About the study: Persistent Graves' disease required over 5 years of antithyroid drugs and positive TSH receptor antibodies. Study outcomes and limitations: Comparison showed that persistent patients shared more public clonotypes (about 2,600) than new patients (966).

iRepertoire HTBI primers and Arm-PCR of CDR3 regions built TCR beta libraries. TCRdb recomputed calls from the multiplex PCR reads with MiXCR, one row per CDR3 protein. In the table there are over 650,000 distinct CDR3 sequences, about 30% of which are singletons. Regarding time point: persistent/refractory GD, antithyroid drugs over 5 years with positive TRAb. PBMC RNA was the source of the TCR library. By American Thyroid Association guidelines, Graves' disease was diagnosed in the cohort. Germline V gene lookup returns CDR1 DFQATT and CDR2 SNEGSKA (reference sequence). With 0 bases clipped from V and 7 bases from J, the junction kept 6 bases outside the gene matches. The CDR3 totals 14 residues. This clonotype showed up just once. Its antigen is not known.

The specimen comprised peripheral blood mononuclear cells (PBMCs), sampled when the disease was refractory, from a patient treated with antithyroid drugs. This chain uses TRBV20-1 with TRBJ2-4; 7 nucleotides match TRBD2. This clonotype was sampled from a female donor with Graves disease. The DNA of the CDR3 is TGCAGTGCTAGAGATAGGGCGGGAGTTAACATTCAGTACTTC. This encodes CSARDRAGVNIQYF.